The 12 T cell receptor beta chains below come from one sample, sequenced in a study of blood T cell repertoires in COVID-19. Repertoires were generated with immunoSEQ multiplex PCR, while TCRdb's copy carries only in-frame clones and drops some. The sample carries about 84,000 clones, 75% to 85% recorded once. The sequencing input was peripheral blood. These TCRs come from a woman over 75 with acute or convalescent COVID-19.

DNA of the CDR3: TGCGCCAGCAGCTCACAGGGGAGGGATACGCAGTATTTT. It yields the protein CASSSQGRDTQYF. The J gene is TRBJ2-3, the V gene TRBV5-1, with D maybe TRBD1 (7 bases). The CDR3 totals 13 residues. Germline-derived CDR1 and CDR2 are SGHRS and YFSETQ. Trimming took 3 bases from V and 6 from J, leaving 11 bases between them.

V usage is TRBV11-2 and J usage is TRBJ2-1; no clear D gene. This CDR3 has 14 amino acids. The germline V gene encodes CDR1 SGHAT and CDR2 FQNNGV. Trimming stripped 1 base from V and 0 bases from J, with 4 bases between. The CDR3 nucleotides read TGTGCCAGCAGCTTAGTTATCTCCTACAATGAGCAGTTCTTC. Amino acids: CASSLVISYNEQFF. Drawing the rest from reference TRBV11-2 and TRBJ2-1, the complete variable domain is EAGVAQSPRYKIIEKRQSVAFWCNPISGHATLYWYQQILGQGPKLLIQFQNNGVVDDSQLPKDRFSAERLKGVDSTLKIQPAKLEDSAVYLCASSLVISYNEQFFGPGTRLTVL.

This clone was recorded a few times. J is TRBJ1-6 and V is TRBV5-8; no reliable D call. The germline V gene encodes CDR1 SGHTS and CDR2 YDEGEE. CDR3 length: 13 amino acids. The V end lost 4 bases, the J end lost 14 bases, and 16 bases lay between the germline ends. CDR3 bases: TGTGCCAGCAGCCCCCGGTGGCCTAGCACCCTCCACTTT. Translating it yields CASSPRWPSTLHF. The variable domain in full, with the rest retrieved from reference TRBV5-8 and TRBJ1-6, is EAGVTQSPTHLIKTRGQQATLRCSPISGHTSVYWYQQALGLGLQFLLWYDEGEERNRGNFPPRFSGRQFPNYSSELNVNALELEDSALYLCASSPRWPSTLHFGNGTRLTVT.

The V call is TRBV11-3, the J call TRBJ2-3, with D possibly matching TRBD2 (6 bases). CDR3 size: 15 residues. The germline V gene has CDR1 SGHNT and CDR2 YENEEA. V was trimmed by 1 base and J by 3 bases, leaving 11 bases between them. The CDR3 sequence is CASSLGAGKTDTQYF. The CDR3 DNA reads TGTGCCAGCAGCTTAGGGGCGGGGAAGACAGATACGCAGTATTTT.

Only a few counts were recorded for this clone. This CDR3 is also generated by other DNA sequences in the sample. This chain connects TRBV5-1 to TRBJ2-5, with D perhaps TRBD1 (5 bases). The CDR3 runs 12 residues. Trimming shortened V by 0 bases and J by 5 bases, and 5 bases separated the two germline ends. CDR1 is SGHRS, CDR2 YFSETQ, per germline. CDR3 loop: CASSLAGETQYF. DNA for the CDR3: TGCGCCAGCAGCTTGGCAGGGGAGACCCAGTACTTC.

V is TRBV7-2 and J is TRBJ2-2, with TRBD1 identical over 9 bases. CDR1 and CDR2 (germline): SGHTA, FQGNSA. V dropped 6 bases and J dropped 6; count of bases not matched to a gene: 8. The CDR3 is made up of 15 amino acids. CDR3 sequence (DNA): TGTGCCAGCAGACCCGGGACAGGGTGGGCCGGGGAGCTGTTTTTT. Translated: CASRPGTGWAGELFF.

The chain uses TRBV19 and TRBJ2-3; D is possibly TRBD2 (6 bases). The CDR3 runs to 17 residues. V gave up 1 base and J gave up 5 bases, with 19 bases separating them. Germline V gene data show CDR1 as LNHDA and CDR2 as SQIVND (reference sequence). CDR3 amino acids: CASSIVLSGGQGDTQYF. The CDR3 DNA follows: TGTGCCAGTAGTATAGTCCTTAGCGGCGGTCAGGGAGATACGCAGTATTTT.

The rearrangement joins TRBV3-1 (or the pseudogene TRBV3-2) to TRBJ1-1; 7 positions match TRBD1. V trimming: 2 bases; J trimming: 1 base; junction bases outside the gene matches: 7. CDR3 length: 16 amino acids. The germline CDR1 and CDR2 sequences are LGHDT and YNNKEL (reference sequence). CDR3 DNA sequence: TGTGCCAGCAGCCAACGACAGGGCCCGAAGAACACTGAAGCTTTCTTT. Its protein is CASSQRQGPKNTEAFF.

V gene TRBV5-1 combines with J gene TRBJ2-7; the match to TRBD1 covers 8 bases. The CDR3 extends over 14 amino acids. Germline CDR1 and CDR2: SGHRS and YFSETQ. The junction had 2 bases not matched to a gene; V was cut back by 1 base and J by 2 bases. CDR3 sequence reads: CASSLTGGPYEQYF. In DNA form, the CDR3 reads TGCGCCAGCAGCTTGACAGGGGGTCCCTACGAGCAGTACTTC.

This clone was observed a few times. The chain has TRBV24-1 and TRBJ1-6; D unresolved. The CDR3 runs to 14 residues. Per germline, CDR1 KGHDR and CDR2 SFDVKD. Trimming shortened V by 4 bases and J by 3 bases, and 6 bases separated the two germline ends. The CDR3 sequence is CATSDGGYNSPLHF. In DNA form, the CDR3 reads TGTGCCACCAGTGACGGCGGCTATAATTCACCCCTCCACTTT.

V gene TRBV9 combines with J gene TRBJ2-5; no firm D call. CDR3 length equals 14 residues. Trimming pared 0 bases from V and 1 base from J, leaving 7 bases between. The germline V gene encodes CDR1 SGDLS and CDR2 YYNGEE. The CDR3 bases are TGTGCCAGCAGCGTAGACCAGATCCAAGAGACCCAGTACTTC. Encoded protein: CASSVDQIQETQYF.

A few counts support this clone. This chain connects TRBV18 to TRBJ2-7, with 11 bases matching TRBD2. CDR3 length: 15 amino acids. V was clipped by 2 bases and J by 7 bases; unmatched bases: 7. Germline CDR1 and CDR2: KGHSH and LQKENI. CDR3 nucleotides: TGTGCCAGCTCACCAGGGACTAGCGGCCCAGGGGAGCAGTACTTC. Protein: CASSPGTSGPGEQYF.